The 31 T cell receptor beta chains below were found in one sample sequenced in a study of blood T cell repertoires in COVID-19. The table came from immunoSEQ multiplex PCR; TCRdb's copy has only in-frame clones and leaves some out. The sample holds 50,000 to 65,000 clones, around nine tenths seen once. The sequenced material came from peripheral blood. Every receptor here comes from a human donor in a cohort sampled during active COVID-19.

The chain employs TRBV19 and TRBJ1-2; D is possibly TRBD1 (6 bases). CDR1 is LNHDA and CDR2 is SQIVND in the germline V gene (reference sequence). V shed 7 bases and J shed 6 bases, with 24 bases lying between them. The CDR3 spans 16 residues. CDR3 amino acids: CASNNSGGRRLDGYTF. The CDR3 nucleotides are TGTGCCAGTAACAACTCGGGGGGCAGAAGGTTGGATGGCTACACCTTC. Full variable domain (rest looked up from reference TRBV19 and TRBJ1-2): DGGITQSPKYLFRKEGQNVTLSCEQNLNHDAMYWYRQDPGQGLRLIYYSQIVNDFQKGDIAEGYSVSREKKESFPLTVTSAQKNPTAFYLCASNNSGGRRLDGYTFGSGTRLTVV.

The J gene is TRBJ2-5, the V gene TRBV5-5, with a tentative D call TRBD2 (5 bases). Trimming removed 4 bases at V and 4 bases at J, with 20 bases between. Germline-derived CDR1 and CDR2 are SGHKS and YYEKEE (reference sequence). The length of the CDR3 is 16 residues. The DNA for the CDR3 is TGTGCCAGCAGCCAATACCGAGGTGCGGGTTCAGAGACCCAGTACTTC. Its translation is CASSQYRGAGSETQYF.

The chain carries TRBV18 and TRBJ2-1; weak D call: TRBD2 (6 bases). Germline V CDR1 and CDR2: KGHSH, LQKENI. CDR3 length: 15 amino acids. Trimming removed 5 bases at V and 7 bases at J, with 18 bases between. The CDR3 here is CASSATAGRNNEQFF. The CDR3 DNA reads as TGTGCCAGCTCAGCTACTGCGGGACGGAATAATGAGCAGTTCTTC.

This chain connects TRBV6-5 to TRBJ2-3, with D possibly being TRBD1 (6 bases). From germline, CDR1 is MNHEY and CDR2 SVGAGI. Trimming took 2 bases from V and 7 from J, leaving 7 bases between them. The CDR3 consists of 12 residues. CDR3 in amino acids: CASSYQGNTQYF. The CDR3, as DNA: TGTGCCAGCAGTTACCAGGGGAATACGCAGTATTTT.

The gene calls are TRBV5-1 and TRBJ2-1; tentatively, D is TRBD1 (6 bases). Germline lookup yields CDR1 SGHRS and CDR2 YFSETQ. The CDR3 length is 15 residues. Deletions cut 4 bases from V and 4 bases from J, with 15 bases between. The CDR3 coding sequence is TGCGCCAGCAGCCTGTACCAGGGGCGTTACAATGAGCAGTTCTTC. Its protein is CASSLYQGRYNEQFF.

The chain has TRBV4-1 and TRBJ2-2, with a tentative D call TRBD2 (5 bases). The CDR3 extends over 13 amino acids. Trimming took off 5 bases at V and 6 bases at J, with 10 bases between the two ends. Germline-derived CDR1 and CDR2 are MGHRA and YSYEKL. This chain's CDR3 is CASSYISAGELFF. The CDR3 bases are TGCGCCAGCAGCTACATTAGCGCCGGGGAGCTGTTTTTT.

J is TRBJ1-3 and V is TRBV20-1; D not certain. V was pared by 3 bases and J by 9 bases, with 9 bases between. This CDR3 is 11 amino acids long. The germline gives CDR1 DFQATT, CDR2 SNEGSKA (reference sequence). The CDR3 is CSASSGSTIYF. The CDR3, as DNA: TGCAGTGCTAGTAGCGGGAGCACCATATATTTT.

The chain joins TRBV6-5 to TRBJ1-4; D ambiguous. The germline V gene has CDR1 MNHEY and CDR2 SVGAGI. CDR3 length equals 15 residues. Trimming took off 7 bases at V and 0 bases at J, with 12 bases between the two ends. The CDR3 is CASKRSQPTNEKLFF. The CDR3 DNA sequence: TGTGCCAGCAAGAGGTCACAACCAACTAATGAAAAACTGTTTTTT.

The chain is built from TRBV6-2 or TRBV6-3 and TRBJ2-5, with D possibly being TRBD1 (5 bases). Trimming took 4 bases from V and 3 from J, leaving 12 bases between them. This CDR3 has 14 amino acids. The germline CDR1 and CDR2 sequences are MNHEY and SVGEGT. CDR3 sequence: CASSFYAGKETQYF. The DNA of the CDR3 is TGTGCCAGCAGTTTCTATGCAGGGAAAGAGACCCAGTACTTC.

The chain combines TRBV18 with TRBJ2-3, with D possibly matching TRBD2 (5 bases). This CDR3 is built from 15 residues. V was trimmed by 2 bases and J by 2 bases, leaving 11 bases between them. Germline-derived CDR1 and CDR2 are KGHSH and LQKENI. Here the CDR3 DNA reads TGTGCCAGCTCACCAGGCGGAGGCTCCACAGATACGCAGTATTTT. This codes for CASSPGGGSTDTQYF. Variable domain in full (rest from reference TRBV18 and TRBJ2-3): NAGVMQNPRHLVRRRGQEARLRCSPMKGHSHVYWYRQLPEEGLKFMVYLQKENIIDESGMPKERFSAEFPKEGPSILRIQQVVRGDSAAYFCASSPGGGSTDTQYFGPGTRLTVL.

CDR3 nucleotides: TGTGCCAGCCGAACAACAGGGCCGAACACTGAAGCTTTCTTT. Protein sequence: CASRTTGPNTEAFF. J is TRBJ1-1 and V is TRBV4-2; tentative D call: TRBD1 (6 bases). The length of the CDR3 is 14 residues. Trimming left V 8 bases short and J 1 base short, with 14 bases between. Germline lookup yields CDR1 LGHNA and CDR2 YNFKEQ.

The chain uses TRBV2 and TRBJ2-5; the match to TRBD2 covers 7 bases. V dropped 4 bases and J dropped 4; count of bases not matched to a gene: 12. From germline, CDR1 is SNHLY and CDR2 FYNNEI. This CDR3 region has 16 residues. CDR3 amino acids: CASSVILSTGGETQYF. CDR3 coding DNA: TGTGCCAGCAGTGTGATTCTCTCGACGGGAGGAGAGACCCAGTACTTC.

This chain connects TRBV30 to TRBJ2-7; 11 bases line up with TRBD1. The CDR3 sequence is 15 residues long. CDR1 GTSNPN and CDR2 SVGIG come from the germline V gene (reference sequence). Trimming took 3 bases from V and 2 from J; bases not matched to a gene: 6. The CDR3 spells CAWRILGQGAYEQYF. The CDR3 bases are TGTGCCTGGAGAATTTTGGGACAGGGGGCCTACGAGCAGTACTTC.

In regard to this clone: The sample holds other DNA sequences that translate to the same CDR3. Here the CDR3 reads CASSLAGGPLHF. The CDR3 nucleotides read TGCGCCAGCAGCTTGGCCGGGGGGCCCCTCCACTTT. V gene TRBV5-1 combines with J gene TRBJ1-6; D is perhaps TRBD1 (5 bases). The CDR3 length is 12 residues. V was shortened by 0 bases and J by 13 bases, with 8 bases between the two germline ends. Germline-derived CDR1 and CDR2 are SGHRS and YFSETQ.

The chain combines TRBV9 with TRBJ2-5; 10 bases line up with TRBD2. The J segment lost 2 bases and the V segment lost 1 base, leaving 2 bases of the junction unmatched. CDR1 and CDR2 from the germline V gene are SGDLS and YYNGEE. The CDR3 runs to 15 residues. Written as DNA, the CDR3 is TGTGCCAGCAGCGTAACTAGCGGGGAACAAGAGACCCAGTACTTC. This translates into CASSVTSGEQETQYF.

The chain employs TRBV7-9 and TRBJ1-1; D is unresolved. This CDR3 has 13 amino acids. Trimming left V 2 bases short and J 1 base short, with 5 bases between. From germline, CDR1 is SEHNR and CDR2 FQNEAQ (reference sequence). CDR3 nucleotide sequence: TGTGCCAGCAGCTTAAACTCGAACACTGAAGCTTTCTTT. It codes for CASSLNSNTEAFF.

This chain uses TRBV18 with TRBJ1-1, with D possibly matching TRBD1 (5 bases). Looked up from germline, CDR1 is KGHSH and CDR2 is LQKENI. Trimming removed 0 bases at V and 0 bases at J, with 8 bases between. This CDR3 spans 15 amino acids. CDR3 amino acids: CASSPPDRVNTEAFF. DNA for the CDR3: TGTGCCAGCTCACCACCCGACAGAGTGAACACTGAAGCTTTCTTT.

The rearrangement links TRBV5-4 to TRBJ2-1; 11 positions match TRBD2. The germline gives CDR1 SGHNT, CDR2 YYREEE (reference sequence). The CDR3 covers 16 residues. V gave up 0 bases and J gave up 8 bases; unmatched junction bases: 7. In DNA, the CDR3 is TGTGCCAGCAGCTTGGTAGCGGGAGGGCCGGGGGATGAGCAGTTCTTC. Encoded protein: CASSLVAGGPGDEQFF.

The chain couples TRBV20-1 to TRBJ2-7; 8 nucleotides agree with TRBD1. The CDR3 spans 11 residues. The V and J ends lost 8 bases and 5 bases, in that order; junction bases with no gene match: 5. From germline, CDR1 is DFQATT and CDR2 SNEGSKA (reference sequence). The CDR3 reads CSPQQGDEQYF. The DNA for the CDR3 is TGCAGTCCGCAACAGGGGGACGAGCAGTACTTC.

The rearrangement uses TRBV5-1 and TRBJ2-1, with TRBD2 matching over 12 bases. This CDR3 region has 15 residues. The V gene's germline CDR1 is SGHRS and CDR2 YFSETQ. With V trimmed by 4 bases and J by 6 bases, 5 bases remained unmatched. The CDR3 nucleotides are TGCGCCAGCAGCCGTACTAGCGGGAGGATCAATGAGCAGTTCTTC. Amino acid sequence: CASSRTSGRINEQFF.

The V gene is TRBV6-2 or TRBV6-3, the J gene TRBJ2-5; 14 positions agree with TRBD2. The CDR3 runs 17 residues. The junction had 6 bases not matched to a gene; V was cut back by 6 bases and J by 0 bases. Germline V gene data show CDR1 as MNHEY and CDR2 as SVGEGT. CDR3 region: CASSLGLAGEYQETQYF. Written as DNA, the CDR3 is TGTGCCAGCAGCTTGGGACTAGCGGGAGAATACCAAGAGACCCAGTACTTC.

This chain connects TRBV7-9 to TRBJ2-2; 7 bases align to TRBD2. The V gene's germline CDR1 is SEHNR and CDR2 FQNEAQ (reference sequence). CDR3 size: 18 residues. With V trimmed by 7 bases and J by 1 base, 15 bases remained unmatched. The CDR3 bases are TGTGCCAGCAACCCTTGGGGGGGGAACGGGAGGAACACCGGGGAGCTGTTTTTT. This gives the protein CASNPWGGNGRNTGELFF.

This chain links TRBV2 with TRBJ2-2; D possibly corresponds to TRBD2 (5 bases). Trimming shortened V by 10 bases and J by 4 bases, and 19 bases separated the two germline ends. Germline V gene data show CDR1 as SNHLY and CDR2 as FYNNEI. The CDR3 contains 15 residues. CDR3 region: CAILSDGKGTGELFF. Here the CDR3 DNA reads TGTGCCATCCTCTCGGACGGGAAGGGCACCGGGGAGCTGTTTTTT.

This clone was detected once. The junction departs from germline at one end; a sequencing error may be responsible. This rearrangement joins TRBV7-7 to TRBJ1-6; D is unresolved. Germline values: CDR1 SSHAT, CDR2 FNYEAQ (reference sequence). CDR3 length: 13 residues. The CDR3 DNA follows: TGTGCTAGCAGCCGGGAGAGGGATTCACCCCTCCACTTT. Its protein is CASSRERDSPLHF.

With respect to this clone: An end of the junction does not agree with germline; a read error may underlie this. The CDR3 DNA sequence: TGTGCTAGCAGCTCCCGATGGACTACGAACACCGGGGAGCTGTTTTTT. It translates to CASSSRWTTNTGELFF. The chain couples TRBV7-7 to TRBJ2-2; possible D gene TRBD2, 6 bases. Per the germline V gene, CDR1 is SSHAT and CDR2 is FNYEAQ (reference sequence). This CDR3 has 16 amino acids. Supplemented by reference TRBV7-7 and TRBJ2-2, the full variable domain reads GAGVSQSPRYKVTKRGQDVTLRCDPISSHATLYWYQQALGQGPEFLTYFNYEAQPDKSGLPSDRFSAERPEGSISTLTIQRTEQRDSAMYRCASSSRWTTNTGELFFGEGSRLTVL.

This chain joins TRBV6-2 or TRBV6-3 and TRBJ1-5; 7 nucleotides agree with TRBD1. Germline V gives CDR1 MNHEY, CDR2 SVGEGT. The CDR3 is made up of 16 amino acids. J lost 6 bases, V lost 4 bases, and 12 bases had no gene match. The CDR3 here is CASSSTGYGAGQPQHF. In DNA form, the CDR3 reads TGTGCCAGCAGTTCGACAGGGTACGGGGCGGGTCAGCCCCAGCATTTT.

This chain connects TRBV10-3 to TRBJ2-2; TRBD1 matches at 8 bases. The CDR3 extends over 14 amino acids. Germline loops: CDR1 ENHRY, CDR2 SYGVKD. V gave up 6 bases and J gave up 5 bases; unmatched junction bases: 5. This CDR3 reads CAISRRTGTGELFF. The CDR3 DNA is TGTGCCATCAGCCGAAGGACAGGGACCGGGGAGCTGTTTTTT.

The CDR3 DNA reads as TGTGCCAGCAGTGTAACTTACACAGATACGCAGTATTTT. Protein product: CASSVTYTDTQYF. This chain joins TRBV2 and TRBJ2-3; D remains ambiguous. The CDR3 length is 13 residues. Trimming cost V 4 bases and J 2 bases, with 7 bases left between them. The germline CDR1 and CDR2 sequences are SNHLY and FYNNEI.

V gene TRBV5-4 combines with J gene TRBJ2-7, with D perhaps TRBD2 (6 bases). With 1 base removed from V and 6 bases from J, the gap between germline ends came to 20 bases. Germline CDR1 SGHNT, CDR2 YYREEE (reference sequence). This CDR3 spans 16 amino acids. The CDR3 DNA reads TGTGCCAGCAGCTTGCATGGGGGGAAGATGGCGGGCGAGCAGTACTTC. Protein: CASSLHGGKMAGEQYF.

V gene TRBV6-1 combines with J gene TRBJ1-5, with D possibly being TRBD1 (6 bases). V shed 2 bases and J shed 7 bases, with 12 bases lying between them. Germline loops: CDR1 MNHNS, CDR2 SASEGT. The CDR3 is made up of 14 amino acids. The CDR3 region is CASSESDRPQPQHF. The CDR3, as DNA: TGTGCCAGCAGTGAAAGTGACAGGCCCCAGCCCCAGCATTTT.

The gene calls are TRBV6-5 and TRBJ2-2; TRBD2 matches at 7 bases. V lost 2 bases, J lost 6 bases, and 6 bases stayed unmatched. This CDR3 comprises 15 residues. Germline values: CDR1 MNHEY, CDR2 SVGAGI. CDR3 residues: CASSYRGSGAGELFF. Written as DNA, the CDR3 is TGTGCCAGCAGTTACCGCGGGAGTGGTGCCGGGGAGCTGTTTTTT.